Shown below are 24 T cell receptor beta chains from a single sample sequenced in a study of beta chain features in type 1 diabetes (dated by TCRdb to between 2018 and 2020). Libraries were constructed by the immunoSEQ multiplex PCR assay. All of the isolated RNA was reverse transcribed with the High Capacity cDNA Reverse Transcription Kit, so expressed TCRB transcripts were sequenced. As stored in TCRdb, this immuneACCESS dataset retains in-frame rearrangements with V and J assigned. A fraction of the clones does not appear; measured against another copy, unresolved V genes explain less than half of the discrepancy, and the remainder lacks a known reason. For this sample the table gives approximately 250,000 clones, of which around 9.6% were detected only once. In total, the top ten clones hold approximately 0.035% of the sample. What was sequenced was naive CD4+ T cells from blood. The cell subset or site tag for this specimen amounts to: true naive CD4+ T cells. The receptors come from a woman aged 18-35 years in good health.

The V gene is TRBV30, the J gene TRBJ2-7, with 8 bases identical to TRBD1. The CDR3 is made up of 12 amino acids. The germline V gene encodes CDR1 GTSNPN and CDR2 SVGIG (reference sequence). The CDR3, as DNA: TGTGCGGGGTCAGGGGGCACCTACGAGCAGTACTTC. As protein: CAGSGGTYEQYF. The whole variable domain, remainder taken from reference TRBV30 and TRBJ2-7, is SQTIHQWPATLVQPVGSPLSLECTVEGTSNPNLYWYRQAAGRGLQLLFYSVGIGQISSEVPQNLSASRPQDRQFILSSKKLLLSDSGFYLCAGSGGTYEQYFGPGTRLTVT.

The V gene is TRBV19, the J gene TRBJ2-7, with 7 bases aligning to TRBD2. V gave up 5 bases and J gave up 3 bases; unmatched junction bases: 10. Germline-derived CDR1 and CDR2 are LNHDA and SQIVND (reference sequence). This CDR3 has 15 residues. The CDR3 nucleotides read TGTGCCAGTAGTCCCTATAGCGGGTCGTTCTACGAGCAGTACTTC. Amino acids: CASSPYSGSFYEQYF.

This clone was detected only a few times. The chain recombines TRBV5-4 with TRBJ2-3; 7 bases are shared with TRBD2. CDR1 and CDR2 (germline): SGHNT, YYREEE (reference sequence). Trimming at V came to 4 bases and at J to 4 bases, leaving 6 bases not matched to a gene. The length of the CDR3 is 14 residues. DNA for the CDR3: TGTGCCAGCAGCCGCCAGGCGGGGGCAGATACGCAGTATTTT. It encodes CASSRQAGADTQYF.

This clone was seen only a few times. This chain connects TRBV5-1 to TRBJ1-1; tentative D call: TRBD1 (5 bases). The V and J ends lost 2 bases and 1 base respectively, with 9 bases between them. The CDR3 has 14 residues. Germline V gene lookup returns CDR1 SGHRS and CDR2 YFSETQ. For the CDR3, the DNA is TGCGCCAGCAGCTTTACAGGAGAGAACACTGAAGCTTTCTTT. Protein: CASSFTGENTEAFF.

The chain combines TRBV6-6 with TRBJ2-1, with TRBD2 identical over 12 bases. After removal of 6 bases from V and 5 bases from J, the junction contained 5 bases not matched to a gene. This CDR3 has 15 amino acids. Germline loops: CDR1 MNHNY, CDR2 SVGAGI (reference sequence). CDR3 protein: CASSPRLAGDNEQFF. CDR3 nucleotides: TGTGCCAGCAGCCCCAGACTAGCGGGAGACAATGAGCAGTTCTTC.

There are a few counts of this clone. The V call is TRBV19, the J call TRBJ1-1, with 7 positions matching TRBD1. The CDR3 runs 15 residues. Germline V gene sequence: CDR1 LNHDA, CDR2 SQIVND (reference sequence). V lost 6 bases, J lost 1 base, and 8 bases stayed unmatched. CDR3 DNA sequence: TGTGCCAGTAGGAAGGCGGGACAGACGAACACTGAAGCTTTCTTT. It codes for CASRKAGQTNTEAFF.

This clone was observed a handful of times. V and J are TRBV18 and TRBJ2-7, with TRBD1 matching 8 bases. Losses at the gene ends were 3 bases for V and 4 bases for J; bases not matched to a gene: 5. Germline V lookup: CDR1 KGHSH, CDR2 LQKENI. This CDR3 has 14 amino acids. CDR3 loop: CASSPPRGQYEQYF. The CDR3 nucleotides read TGTGCCAGCTCACCTCCCAGGGGGCAGTACGAGCAGTACTTC.

For the CDR3, the DNA is TGTGCCAGCCTGGGACTGAGGCCAGGGACTGAAGCTTTCTTT. It specifies CASLGLRPGTEAFF. The chain has TRBV27 and TRBJ1-1; TRBD1 is a possible D gene (5 bases). The V gene's germline CDR1 is MNHEY and CDR2 SMNVEV (reference sequence). Between the trimmed V and J ends, which lost 8 bases and 5 bases, there was a span of 18 bases. This CDR3 has 14 residues.

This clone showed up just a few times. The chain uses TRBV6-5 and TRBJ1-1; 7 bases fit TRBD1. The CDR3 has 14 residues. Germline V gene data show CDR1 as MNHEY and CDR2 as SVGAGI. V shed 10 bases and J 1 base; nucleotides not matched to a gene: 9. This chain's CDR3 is CATQGGQANTEAFF. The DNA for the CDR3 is TGTGCCACCCAGGGGGGCCAGGCGAACACTGAAGCTTTCTTT.

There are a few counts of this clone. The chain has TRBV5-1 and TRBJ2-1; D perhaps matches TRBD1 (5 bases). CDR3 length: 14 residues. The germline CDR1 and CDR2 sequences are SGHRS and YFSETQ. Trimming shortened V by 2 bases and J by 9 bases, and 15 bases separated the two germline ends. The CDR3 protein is CASSLGINRSEQFF. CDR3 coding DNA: TGCGCCAGCAGCTTAGGAATCAACAGGAGTGAGCAGTTCTTC.

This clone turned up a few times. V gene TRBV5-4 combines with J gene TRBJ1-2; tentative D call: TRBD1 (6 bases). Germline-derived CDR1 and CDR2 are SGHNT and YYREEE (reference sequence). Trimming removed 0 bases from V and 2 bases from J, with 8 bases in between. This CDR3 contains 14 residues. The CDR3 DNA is TGTGCCAGCAGCTTGGGACAGGAGAACTATGGCTACACCTTC. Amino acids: CASSLGQENYGYTF.

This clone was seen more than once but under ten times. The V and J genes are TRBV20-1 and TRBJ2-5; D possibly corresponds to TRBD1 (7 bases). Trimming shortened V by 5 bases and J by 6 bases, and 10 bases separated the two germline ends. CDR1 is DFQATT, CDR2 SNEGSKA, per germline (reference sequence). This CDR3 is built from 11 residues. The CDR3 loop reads CSASGGQTQYF. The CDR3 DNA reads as TGCAGTGCTTCAGGGGGGCAGACCCAGTACTTC.

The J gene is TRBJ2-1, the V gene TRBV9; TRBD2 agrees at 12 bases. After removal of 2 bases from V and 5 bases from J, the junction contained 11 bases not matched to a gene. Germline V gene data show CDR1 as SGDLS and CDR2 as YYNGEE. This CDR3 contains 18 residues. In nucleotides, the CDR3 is TGTGCCAGCAGCGTTACTAGCGGGGGGCCTCCCCTCAACAATGAGCAGTTCTTC. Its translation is CASSVTSGGPPLNNEQFF.

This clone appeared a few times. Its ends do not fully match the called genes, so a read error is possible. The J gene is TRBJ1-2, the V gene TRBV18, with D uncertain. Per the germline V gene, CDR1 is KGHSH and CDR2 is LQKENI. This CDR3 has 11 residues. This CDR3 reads CASLGGGGPSF. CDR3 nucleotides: TGTGCCAGCTTAGGAGGTGGCGGCCCATCCTTC.

The CDR3 loop is CASTPPGGRTGELFF. CDR3 bases: TGTGCCAGCACCCCCCCCGGAGGGAGGACCGGGGAGCTGTTTTTT. The rearrangement links TRBV7-9 to TRBJ2-2, with D possibly TRBD2 on 6 matching bases. The length of the CDR3 is 15 residues. Germline V gene lookup returns CDR1 SEHNR and CDR2 FQNEAQ (reference sequence). Between the trimmed V and J ends, which lost 7 bases and 5 bases, there was a span of 17 bases. Filled out from reference TRBV7-9 and TRBJ2-2, the complete variable domain reads DTGVSQNPRHKITKRGQNVTFRCDPISEHNRLYWYRQTLGQGPEFLTYFQNEAQLEKSRLLSDRFSAERPKGSFSTLEIQRTEQGDSAMYLCASTPPGGRTGELFFGEGSRLTVL.

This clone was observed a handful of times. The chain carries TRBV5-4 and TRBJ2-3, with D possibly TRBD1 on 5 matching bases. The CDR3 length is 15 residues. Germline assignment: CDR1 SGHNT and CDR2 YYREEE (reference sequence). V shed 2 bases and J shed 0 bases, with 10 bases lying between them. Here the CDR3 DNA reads TGTGCCAGCAGCTTAAGGGGCCTGAGCACAGATACGCAGTATTTT. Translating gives CASSLRGLSTDTQYF.

The CDR3 DNA reads as TGTGCCAGCACCCCAGTAGGCGGATACTACGAGCAGTACTTC. Residues: CASTPVGGYYEQYF. The chain carries TRBV7-2 and TRBJ2-7; D remains ambiguous. Germline values: CDR1 SGHTA, CDR2 FQGNSA. Trimming left V 7 bases short and J 3 bases short, with 16 bases between. The CDR3 sequence is 14 residues long.

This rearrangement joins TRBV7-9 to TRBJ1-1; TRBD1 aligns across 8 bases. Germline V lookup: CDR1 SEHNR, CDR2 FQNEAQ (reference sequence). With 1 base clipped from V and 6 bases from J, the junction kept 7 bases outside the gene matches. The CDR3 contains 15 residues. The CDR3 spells CASSLGQGAISEAFF. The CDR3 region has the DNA TGTGCCAGCAGCTTAGGGCAGGGGGCGATCTCTGAAGCTTTCTTT.

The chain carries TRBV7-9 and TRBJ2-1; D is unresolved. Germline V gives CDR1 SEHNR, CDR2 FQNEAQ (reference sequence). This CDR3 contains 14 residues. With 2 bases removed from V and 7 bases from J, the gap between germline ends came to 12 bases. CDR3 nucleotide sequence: TGTGCCAGCAGCTTATCGCTAAGCGCGAATGAGCAGTTCTTC. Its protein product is CASSLSLSANEQFF.

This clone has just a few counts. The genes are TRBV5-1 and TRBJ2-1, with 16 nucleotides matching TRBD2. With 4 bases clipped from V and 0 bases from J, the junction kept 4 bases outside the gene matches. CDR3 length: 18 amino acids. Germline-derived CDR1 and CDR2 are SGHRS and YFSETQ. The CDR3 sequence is CASSPGLAGGSSYNEQFF. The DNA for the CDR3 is TGCGCCAGCAGCCCGGGACTAGCGGGAGGGAGCTCCTACAATGAGCAGTTCTTC.

The CDR3 nucleotides are TGTGCCAGCAGCCGGCAGGACAGCCGACAAAACATTCAGTACTTC. Protein product: CASSRQDSRQNIQYF. The chain links TRBV5-4 to TRBJ2-4, with TRBD1 as a possible D gene (6 bases). V was cut by 4 bases and J by 5 bases, with 16 bases left in between. The germline V gene encodes CDR1 SGHNT and CDR2 YYREEE (reference sequence). The CDR3 consists of 15 residues.

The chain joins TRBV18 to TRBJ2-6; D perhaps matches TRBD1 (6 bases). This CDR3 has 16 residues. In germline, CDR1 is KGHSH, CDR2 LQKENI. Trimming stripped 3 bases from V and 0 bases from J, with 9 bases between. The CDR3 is CASSPTQGSGANVLTF. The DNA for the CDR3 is TGTGCCAGCTCACCCACACAGGGCTCTGGGGCCAACGTCCTGACTTTC.

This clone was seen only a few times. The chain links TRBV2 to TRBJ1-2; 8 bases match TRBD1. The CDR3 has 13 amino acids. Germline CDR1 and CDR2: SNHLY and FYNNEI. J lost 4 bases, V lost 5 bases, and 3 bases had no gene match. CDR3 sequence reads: CASSRTGSYGYTF. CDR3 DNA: TGTGCCAGCAGTCGGACAGGGTCCTATGGCTACACCTTC.

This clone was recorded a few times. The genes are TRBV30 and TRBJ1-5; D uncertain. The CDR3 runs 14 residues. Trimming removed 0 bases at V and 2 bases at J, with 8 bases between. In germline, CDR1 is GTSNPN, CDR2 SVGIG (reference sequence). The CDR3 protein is CAWSVDSGNQPQHF. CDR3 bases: TGTGCCTGGAGTGTAGACTCTGGCAATCAGCCCCAGCATTTT.